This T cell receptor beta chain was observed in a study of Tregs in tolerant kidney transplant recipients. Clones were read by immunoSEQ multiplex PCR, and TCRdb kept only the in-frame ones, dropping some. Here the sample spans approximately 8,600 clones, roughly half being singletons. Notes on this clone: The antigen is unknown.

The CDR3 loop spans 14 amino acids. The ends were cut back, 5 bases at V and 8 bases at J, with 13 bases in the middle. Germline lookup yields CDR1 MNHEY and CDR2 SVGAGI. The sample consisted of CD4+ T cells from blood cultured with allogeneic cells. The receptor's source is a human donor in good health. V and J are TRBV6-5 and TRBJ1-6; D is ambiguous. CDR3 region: CASSADQRDSPLHF. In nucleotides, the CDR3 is TGTGCCAGCAGTGCGGATCAGAGGGATTCACCCCTCCACTTT.